These 5 T cell receptor beta chains share one sample of origin, sequenced in a study of T cell changes during pregnancy in multiple sclerosis (dated by TCRdb to the late 2010s). Library generation was performed with the immunoSEQ multiplex PCR assay. TCRdb re-hosts the immuneACCESS table, in-frame sequences only. Its copies lack some clones; in the studies checked, an unresolved V gene accounts for under half of them, and the cause for the rest is not known. The sample yields 20,000 to 25,000 clones; approximately 87% were counted once. The biggest ten clones account for roughly 7.2% of the sample. The specimen was CD8+ T cells from peripheral blood mononuclear cells, collected before pregnancy. Receptor source: a female donor with multiple sclerosis, enrolled in a pregnancy study.

The chain carries TRBV6-6 and TRBJ2-1; D is uncertain. The ends were cut back, 2 bases at V and 3 bases at J, with 11 bases in the middle. Germline CDR1 reads MNHNY; CDR2 reads SVGAGI (reference sequence). This CDR3 contains 15 residues. In DNA form, the CDR3 reads TGTGCCAGCAGTTACCCCCACGTACTCTACAATGAGCAGTTCTTC. As protein: CASSYPHVLYNEQFF.

This chain connects TRBV9 to TRBJ2-1; D gene uncertain. This CDR3 has 16 amino acids. CDR1 SGDLS and CDR2 YYNGEE come from the germline V gene. V was pared by 4 bases and J by 3 bases, with 17 bases between. CDR3 coding DNA: TGTGCCAGCAGCCCAGCCGGAGCGAGCAACTACAATGAGCAGTTCTTC. Translation: CASSPAGASNYNEQFF. Filled out from reference TRBV9 and TRBJ2-1, the complete variable domain reads DSGVTQTPKHLITATGQRVTLRCSPRSGDLSVYWYQQSLDQGLQFLIQYYNGEERAKGNILERFSAQQFPDLHSELNLSSLELGDSALYFCASSPAGASNYNEQFFGPGTRLTVL.

The gene calls are TRBV18 and TRBJ1-1; D not certain. V shed 2 bases and J shed 7 bases, with 8 bases lying between them. The CDR3 runs to 12 residues. Germline V gene sequence: CDR1 KGHSH, CDR2 LQKENI. The CDR3 coding sequence is TGTGCCAGCTCACCAGGACGGGGTGAAGCTTTCTTT. This codes for CASSPGRGEAFF.

The rearrangement joins TRBV4-2 to TRBJ2-3, with 14 bases fitting TRBD2. This CDR3 has 19 residues. The V and J ends lost 1 base and 3 bases, in that order; junction bases with no gene match: 9. The V gene's germline CDR1 is LGHNA and CDR2 YNFKEQ. The CDR3 DNA follows: TGTGCCAGCAGCCAAGCCCTCGGGACTAGCGGGAGCTGGACAGATACGCAGTATTTT. Its protein is CASSQALGTSGSWTDTQYF.

Worth noting for this clone: The junction differs from germline at one of its ends, possibly a read error. The rearrangement links TRBV5-1 to TRBJ2-7; 11 nucleotides align to TRBD2. Germline V CDR1 and CDR2: SGHRS, YFSETQ. The length of the CDR3 is 14 residues. DNA for the CDR3: TGCGCCAGCAGTCCCACTAGCGGGAGCCCTTACTTCACCTTC. Translating it yields CASSPTSGSPYFTF.